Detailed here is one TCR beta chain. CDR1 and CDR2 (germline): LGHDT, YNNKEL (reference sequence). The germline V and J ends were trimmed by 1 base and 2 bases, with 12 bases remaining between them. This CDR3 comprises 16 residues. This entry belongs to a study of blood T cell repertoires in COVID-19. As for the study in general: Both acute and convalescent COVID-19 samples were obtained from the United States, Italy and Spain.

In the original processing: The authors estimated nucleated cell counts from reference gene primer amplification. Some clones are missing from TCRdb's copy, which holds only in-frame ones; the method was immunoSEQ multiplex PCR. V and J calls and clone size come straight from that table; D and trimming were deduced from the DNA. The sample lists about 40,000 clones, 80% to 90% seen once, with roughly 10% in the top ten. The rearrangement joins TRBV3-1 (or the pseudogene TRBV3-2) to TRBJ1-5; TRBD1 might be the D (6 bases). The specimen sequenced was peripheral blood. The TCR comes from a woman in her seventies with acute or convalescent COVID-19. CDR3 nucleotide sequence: TGTGCCAGCAGCCAAGGGACAGTCGCGGGCAATCAGCCCCAGCATTTT. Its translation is CASSQGTVAGNQPQHF.